This TCR beta chain emerged from a study of blood T cell repertoires in COVID-19. Study as a whole: The cDNA or gDNA used as material had been derived from T cells, B-cell-depleted T cells, or PBMCs.

Sequenced by immunoSEQ multiplex PCR; TCRdb stores in-frame clones only, minus some. The sample shows more than 200,000 clones, around 80% of them seen only once. V was cut by 3 bases and J by 12 bases, with 6 bases left in between. The CDR3 totals 11 residues. Enrollees, about 18 to 100 years old, lived in approximately 24 US areas. This TCR derives from a man in his 60s who had recovered from COVID-19. The V and J genes are TRBV12-3 or TRBV12-4 and TRBJ1-6; D is ambiguous. Specimen: PBMCs or T cells enriched from blood (not recorded which). DNA for the CDR3: TGTGCCAGCAGTTTCCGGGGACCCCTCCACTTT. Its translation is CASSFRGPLHF.